The source of this T cell receptor beta chain is a study of CD8 T cells in Susac syndrome (dated by TCRdb to between 2017 and 2020). For the study in its entirety: Repertoire sequencing was used to test whether CD8+ T cell activation and differentiation in Susac syndrome was antigen driven.

As concerns this clonotype: This clone's antigen is unknown. Base-call qualities are not available, and no considerably larger clone is one nucleotide away.

CDR1 and CDR2, per the germline V gene, are SGHRS and YFSETQ. Trimming accounts for 5 bases at V and 6 bases at J, while the number of junction bases matched to no gene is 8. The cysteine opens and the phenylalanine closes a CDR3 of 14 amino acids. CDR3 DNA only is kept here, 42 bases in frame from base 1. RNA was extracted using the RNeasy kit, and roughly 0.5 to 1 microgram was reverse transcribed with random hexamers. The immunoSEQ multiplex PCR assay, which covers 54 Vbeta and 13 Jbeta segments, was used to amplify TCR beta CDR3 regions. PCR amplification bias was corrected using a synthetic template baseline for primer optimization and computational correction. The authors' pipeline ran thus. Reads were annotated to V, D and J genes according to IMGT and were analyzed with immunoSEQ Analyzer, with only productive sequences retained. To calculate clonality, Shannon entropy was normalized by log2 of the number of productive unique sequences and then subtracted from one. For each patient and control, public and private clones were evaluated among the 100 most prevalent clones. Susac-specific clones were defined as absent from healthy and MS cohorts, around 970 published viral clones and other ImmuneACCESS disease sequences. In TCRdb, the public reads were trimmed at Q25 with fastp and aligned with MiXCR, with productive beta chains retained. Entries are consolidated by CDR3 protein sequence, retaining the most common genes and DNA. The V and J calls come from TCRdb's annotation, not from the publication. The sample table shows 180,000 or so distinct CDR3 sequences, and roughly 94% are seen once. Clones ranked in the top ten supply 0.1% of the sample.

Study-wide findings and limitations: The number of individuals in the TCR sequencing and HLA analysis was acknowledged as relatively small.

Peripheral blood CD8+ and CD4+ T cells from healthy donors, Susac syndrome patients and multiple sclerosis patients were profiled by high-throughput TCR beta sequencing. The healthy donors served as controls matched for age and sex. Bulk CD8+ and CD4+ T cells were purified by magnetic negative isolation, whereas CD8+ TEMRA cells were enriched by FACS. Blood was collected in EDTA tubes and processed within 24 hours, with PBMCs isolated through density gradient centrifugation. PBMCs intended for TCR sequencing were frozen in liquid nitrogen and were later thawed in a 37 degrees C water bath. Purity of sorted or isolated CD4+, CD8+ and CD8+ TEMRA cells was at least 90%.

The sequenced sample consisted of CD4+ T cells from PBMCs. The TCR was taken from a human donor in good health. The sequence joins TRBV5-1 to TRBJ2-7, and 10 bases in between align with TRBD1. The CDR3: CASSFGQGVGEQYF. The DNA sequence is given as TGCGCCAGCAGTTTTGGACAGGGGGTCGGCGAGCAGTACTTC.